These 28 T cell receptor beta chains originate from one sample sequenced in a study of cytomegalovirus exposure and HLA in healthy donors. Primers for the PCR totalled 60 Vbeta and 13 Jbeta. TCRdb's table, derived via immunoSEQ multiplex PCR, lists solely in-frame clones and lacks some. This table has 110,000 or so clones, under 90% appearing once. Material for sequencing was PBMCs. The receptors derive from a woman under 30 in good health and CMV-seronegative.

The chain combines TRBV7-9 with TRBJ1-1, with D hard to call. Germline CDR1 reads SEHNR; CDR2 reads FQNEAQ (reference sequence). There are 14 residues in the CDR3. V lost 5 bases, J lost 1 base, and 11 bases lay in between. The chain's CDR3 is CASSGLAGNTEAFF. CDR3 coding DNA: TGTGCCAGCAGCGGTCTTGCAGGGAACACTGAAGCTTTCTTT.

The genes are TRBV13 and TRBJ2-7; D possibly corresponds to TRBD2 (7 bases). The CDR3 has 16 residues. V was cut by 5 bases and J by 1 base, with 18 bases left in between. Germline CDR1 and CDR2: PRHDT and FYEKMQ (reference sequence). The CDR3 DNA sequence: TGTGCCAGCAGCCCCCGAGGGGGGGAAGCATCCTACGAGCAGTACGTC. Amino acid sequence: CASSPRGGEASYEQYV.

As DNA, the CDR3 is TGTGCCATCAGTGAGTGGCCAGGACAGAACACCGGGGAGCTGTTTTTT. As protein: CAISEWPGQNTGELFF. The chain uses TRBV10-3 and TRBJ2-2; tentative D call: TRBD1 (5 bases). V was shortened by 1 base and J by 1 base, with 10 bases between the two germline ends. The CDR3 runs 16 residues. Per germline, CDR1 ENHRY and CDR2 SYGVKD.

This rearrangement joins TRBV2 to TRBJ1-5; D is undetermined. The CDR3 spans 12 residues. With 3 bases removed from V and 6 bases from J, the gap between germline ends came to 6 bases. Germline CDR1 reads SNHLY; CDR2 reads FYNNEI. CDR3 protein: CASSDSGQPQHF. The CDR3 DNA reads TGTGCCAGCAGTGACAGCGGTCAGCCCCAGCATTTT.

V and J are TRBV19 and TRBJ2-5; 10 nucleotides line up with TRBD1. The DNA end favors TRBJ2-7, so the J call may be wrong. Germline-derived CDR1 and CDR2 are LNHDA and SQIVND (reference sequence). The CDR3 is 16 residues long. CDR3 nucleotides: TGTGCCAGTAGTACCTACCTCGGGACAGGGGAAGCCGAGCAGTACTTC. It codes for CASSTYLGTGEAEQYF.

The chain couples TRBV5-1 to TRBJ2-3, with 14 nucleotides matching TRBD2. Germline CDR1 is SGHRS and CDR2 is YFSETQ. V was clipped by 2 bases and J by 0 bases; unmatched bases: 8. The CDR3 has 19 residues. The CDR3 loop is CASSFHSTSGGASTDTQYF. Here the CDR3 DNA reads TGCGCCAGCAGCTTCCATTCGACTAGCGGGGGGGCTAGCACAGATACGCAGTATTTT.

V and J are TRBV29-1 and TRBJ2-1; 7 nucleotides match TRBD1. This CDR3 has 14 amino acids. With V trimmed by 0 bases and J by 7 bases, 6 bases remained unmatched. CDR1 is SQVTM and CDR2 is ANQGSEA in the germline V gene. The CDR3, as DNA: TGCAGCGTTGAAGAAGGGGGCCGAGTTAATGAGCAGTTCTTC. As protein: CSVEEGGRVNEQFF.

The V gene is TRBV13, the J gene TRBJ1-1; tentatively, D is TRBD1 (6 bases). Germline CDR1 is PRHDT and CDR2 is FYEKMQ (reference sequence). V lost 6 bases and J lost 6, with 11 bases in between. The CDR3 contains 12 residues. CDR3 sequence: CASRGTLSEAFF. The CDR3 DNA reads as TGTGCCAGCAGGGGGACATTATCTGAAGCTTTCTTT.

The chain recombines TRBV28 with TRBJ1-2; TRBD1 matches at 7 bases. The CDR3 runs to 14 residues. Germline V gene data show CDR1 as MDHEN and CDR2 as SYDVKM. The V gene end was trimmed by 7 bases and the J gene end by 7 bases; junction bases not matched to a gene: 12. In DNA form, the CDR3 reads TGTGCCAGCACGACTGCAGGGACAGCGAGTGGCTACACCTTC. Protein sequence: CASTTAGTASGYTF.

The chain joins TRBV5-1 to TRBJ2-1, with 7 bases fitting TRBD2. V lost 4 bases to trimming and J lost 0 bases; unmatched junction nucleotides: 7. Germline V gene sequence: CDR1 SGHRS, CDR2 YFSETQ. The CDR3 extends over 16 amino acids. The CDR3 loop reads CASSLLAASSYNEQFF. The CDR3 DNA follows: TGCGCCAGCAGCCTTCTAGCGGCCAGCTCCTACAATGAGCAGTTCTTC.

The CDR3 sequence: CASSPETNYGYTF. In DNA, the CDR3 is TGTGCCAGCTCACCAGAAACAAATTATGGCTACACCTTC. This chain uses TRBV18 with TRBJ1-2; D remains unclear. With 2 bases removed from V and 5 bases from J, the gap between germline ends came to 9 bases. Germline lookup yields CDR1 KGHSH and CDR2 LQKENI. The CDR3 extends over 13 amino acids.

This rearrangement joins TRBV28 to TRBJ1-1; the match to TRBD1 covers 7 bases. The V segment lost 2 bases and the J segment 8 bases; nucleotides outside the gene matches: 14. CDR1 is MDHEN, CDR2 SYDVKM, per germline. This CDR3 has 16 residues. The CDR3 bases are TGTGCCAGCAGTTTAGTGTTAGACAGGGTAAGGTTCGAAGCTTTCTTT. It codes for CASSLVLDRVRFEAFF.

This chain uses TRBV27 with TRBJ2-1; 14 bases match TRBD2. Trimming at V came to 5 bases and at J to 12 bases, leaving 0 bases not matched to a gene. The CDR3 sequence is 12 residues long. Germline-derived CDR1 and CDR2 are MNHEY and SMNVEV (reference sequence). CDR3 DNA sequence: TGTGCCAGCAGTGGACTAGCGGGAGGGCAGTTCTTC. It encodes CASSGLAGGQFF.

The genes are TRBV29-1 and TRBJ2-1, with 9 nucleotides matching TRBD2. Germline V gene sequence: CDR1 SQVTM, CDR2 ANQGSEA. The V segment lost 7 bases and the J segment 4 bases; nucleotides outside the gene matches: 14. CDR3 size: 16 residues. The CDR3 sequence: CSAPNQGAGGYNEQFF. CDR3 DNA: TGCAGCGCCCCCAACCAAGGGGCGGGGGGGTACAATGAGCAGTTCTTC.

This clone has a single count. The J gene is TRBJ2-2, the V gene TRBV7-9; the match to TRBD1 covers 9 bases. The CDR3 is 15 residues long. CDR1 and CDR2 from the germline V gene are SEHNR and FQNEAQ (reference sequence). V dropped 4 bases and J dropped 5; count of bases not matched to a gene: 5. The CDR3 protein is CASSSRDRDTGELFF. CDR3 coding DNA: TGTGCCAGCAGCTCCCGGGACAGGGATACCGGGGAGCTGTTTTTT.

This clone was counted a few times. The rearrangement joins TRBV5-1 to TRBJ1-4, with D possibly TRBD1 on 6 matching bases. V gave up 4 bases and J gave up 5 bases, with 18 bases separating them. This CDR3 region has 16 residues. The V gene's germline CDR1 is SGHRS and CDR2 YFSETQ. The CDR3 bases are TGCGCCAGCAGCAGGGGCTCAGGGGCTTACAATGAAAAACTGTTTTTT. It specifies CASSRGSGAYNEKLFF. Combining the CDR3 with reference TRBV5-1 and TRBJ1-4 gives the whole variable domain KAGVTQTPRYLIKTRGQQVTLSCSPISGHRSVSWYQQTPGQGLQFLFEYFSETQRNKGNFPGRFSGRQFSNSRSEMNVSTLELGDSALYLCASSRGSGAYNEKLFFGSGTQLSVL.

As for this clone: A read error may produce the germline difference seen at one junction end. The gene calls are TRBV7-9 and TRBJ2-7; D uncertain. Germline V gene data show CDR1 as SEHNR and CDR2 as FQNEAQ (reference sequence). The CDR3 loop spans 12 amino acids. The CDR3 protein is CSSSLATYEQYF. The CDR3 nucleotides are TGTTCCAGCAGCTTAGCCACCTACGAGCAGTACTTC.

As for this clone: Distinct nucleotide sequences in the sample also encode this CDR3. The rearrangement uses TRBV7-2 and TRBJ1-2, with unresolved D. Germline lookup yields CDR1 SGHTA and CDR2 FQGNSA. Between the trimmed V and J ends, which lost 1 base and 4 bases, there was a span of 7 bases. The CDR3 sequence is 13 residues long. The CDR3 sequence: CASSLDRAYGYTF. DNA of the CDR3: TGTGCCAGCAGCTTAGACCGAGCCTATGGCTACACCTTC.

This clone has only one observation. An end of the junction differs from the germline gene, which may be a read error. The identical CDR3 is also encoded by other nucleotide sequences in the sample. The chain is built from TRBV27 and TRBJ2-3, with TRBD2 as a possible D gene (5 bases). The CDR3 sequence is 14 residues long. Germline V gene lookup returns CDR1 MNHEY and CDR2 SMNVEV (reference sequence). The CDR3 here is CASSSGLNGDTQYF. CDR3 DNA sequence: TGTGCCAGCAGTTCAGGACTTAACGGAGATACGCAATATTTT.

The chain employs TRBV7-2 and TRBJ1-5; D is unclear. V dropped 6 bases and J dropped 11 bases, with 14 bases sitting between them. Germline V gene data show CDR1 as SGHTA and CDR2 as FQGNSA. This CDR3 is built from 12 residues. The CDR3 coding sequence is TGTGCCAGCAGTTCCTCAACCGGGACCCAGCATTTT. It is translated as CASSSSTGTQHF.

V is TRBV4-1 and J is TRBJ1-3, with D possibly TRBD1 on 5 matching bases. Germline V gene lookup returns CDR1 MGHRA and CDR2 YSYEKL. The CDR3 has 15 residues. V lost 0 bases and J lost 3, with 9 bases in between. CDR3 in DNA: TGCGCCAGCAGCCAAGACAGGGTTTATGGAAACACCATATATTTT. This gives the protein CASSQDRVYGNTIYF.

The chain uses TRBV7-8 and TRBJ2-3; TRBD2 is a possible D gene (6 bases). The CDR3 spans 16 residues. The V gene lost 2 bases and the J gene lost 1 base, with 13 bases spanning the gap. Germline values: CDR1 SGHVS, CDR2 FQNEAQ. The CDR3 sequence: CASSLNSGGRTDTQYF. For the CDR3, the DNA is TGTGCCAGCAGCTTAAATAGCGGAGGTCGCACAGATACGCAGTATTTT.

The table lists this clone with a few counts. The J gene is TRBJ2-3, the V gene TRBV2, with 9 bases that match TRBD2. CDR1 is SNHLY, CDR2 FYNNEI, per germline. V lost 5 bases, J lost 4 bases, and 10 bases stayed unmatched. The CDR3 spans 16 residues. Here the CDR3 reads CASSFTLAGSADTQYF. The CDR3 coding sequence is TGTGCCAGCAGTTTTACCCTAGCGGGATCCGCAGATACGCAGTATTTT.

A remark on this clone: Relative to the germline gene, one junction end is altered; a read error may explain this. CDR3 residues: CASSIEGKGRVSGYTF. DNA for the CDR3: TGTGCCAGCAGCATAGAGGGAAAGGGCAGGGTAAGCGGCTACACCTTC. This chain connects TRBV11-3 to TRBJ1-2; a possible D gene is TRBD1 (5 bases). Germline CDR1 reads SGHNT; CDR2 reads YENEEA. There are 16 residues in the CDR3.

The CDR3 DNA is TGTGCCAGCAGACCTACAGGGTCCCACGAGCAGTACGTC. This sequence encodes CASRPTGSHEQYV. The chain uses TRBV6-5 and TRBJ2-7; a weak D match, TRBD1 (6 bases). The CDR3 spans 13 residues. Germline V CDR1 and CDR2: MNHEY, SVGAGI. Trimming left V 6 bases short and J 5 bases short, with 14 bases between.

The CDR3 DNA reads as TGTGCCTGGAGTGTATTAATCAGGAACACTGAAGCTTTCTTT. Residues: CAWSVLIRNTEAFF. The chain combines TRBV30 with TRBJ1-1; unclear D gene. Germline CDR1 GTSNPN, CDR2 SVGIG (reference sequence). The V end lost 0 bases, the J end lost 1 base, and 9 bases lay between the germline ends. The CDR3 extends over 14 amino acids.

Only one count was recorded for this clone. The rearrangement joins TRBV7-9 to TRBJ2-6; 12 bases agree with TRBD1. Germline assignment: CDR1 SEHNR and CDR2 FQNEAQ (reference sequence). Unmatched junction bases numbered 6, after V lost 10 bases and J lost 2 bases. This CDR3 has 16 residues. In DNA, the CDR3 is TGTGCCATTCCGGGACAGGGGGCGCCTGGGGCCAACGTCCTGACTTTC. This codes for CAIPGQGAPGANVLTF.

This clone was counted only a few times. This sequence joins TRBV30 and TRBJ2-1; no definite D call. CDR3 length equals 12 residues. The V and J ends lost 3 bases and 2 bases respectively, with 5 bases between them. The germline V gene has CDR1 GTSNPN and CDR2 SVGIG (reference sequence). Here the CDR3 reads CAWRYTYNEQFF. The CDR3 DNA reads TGTGCCTGGAGGTACACCTACAATGAGCAGTTCTTC.